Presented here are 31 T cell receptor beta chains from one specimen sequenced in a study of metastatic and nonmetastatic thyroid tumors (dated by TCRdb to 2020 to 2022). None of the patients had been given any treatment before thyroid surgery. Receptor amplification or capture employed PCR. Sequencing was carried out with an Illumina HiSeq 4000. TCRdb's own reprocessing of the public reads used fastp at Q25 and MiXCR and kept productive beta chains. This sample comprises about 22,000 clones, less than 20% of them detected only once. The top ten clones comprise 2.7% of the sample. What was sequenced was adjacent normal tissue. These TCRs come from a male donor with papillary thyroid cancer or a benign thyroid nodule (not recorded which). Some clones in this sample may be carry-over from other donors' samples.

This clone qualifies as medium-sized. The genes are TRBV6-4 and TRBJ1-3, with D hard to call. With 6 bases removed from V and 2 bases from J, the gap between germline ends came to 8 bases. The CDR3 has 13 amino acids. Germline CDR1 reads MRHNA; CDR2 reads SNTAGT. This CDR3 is CASSTEAGNTIYF. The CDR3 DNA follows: TGTGCCAGCAGCACAGAAGCTGGAAACACCATATATTTT.

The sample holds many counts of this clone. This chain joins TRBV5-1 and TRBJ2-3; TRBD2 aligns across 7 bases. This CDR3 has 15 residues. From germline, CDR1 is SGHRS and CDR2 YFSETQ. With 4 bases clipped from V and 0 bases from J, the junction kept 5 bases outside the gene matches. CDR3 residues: CASSRTSLSTDTQYF. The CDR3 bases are TGCGCCAGCAGCCGGACTAGTTTGAGCACAGATACGCAGTATTTT.

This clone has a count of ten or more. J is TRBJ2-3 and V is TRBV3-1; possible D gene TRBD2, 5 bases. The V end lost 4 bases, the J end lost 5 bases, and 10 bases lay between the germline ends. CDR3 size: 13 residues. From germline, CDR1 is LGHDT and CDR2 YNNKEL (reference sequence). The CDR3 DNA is TGTGCCAGCAGCCCGATACTAGGAGATACGCAGTATTTT. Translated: CASSPILGDTQYF.

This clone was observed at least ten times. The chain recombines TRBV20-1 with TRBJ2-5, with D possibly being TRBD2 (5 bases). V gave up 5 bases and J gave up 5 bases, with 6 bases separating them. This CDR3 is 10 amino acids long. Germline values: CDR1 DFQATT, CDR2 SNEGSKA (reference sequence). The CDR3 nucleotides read TGCAGTGCTCAGCGGGAGACCCAGTACTTC. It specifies CSAQRETQYF.

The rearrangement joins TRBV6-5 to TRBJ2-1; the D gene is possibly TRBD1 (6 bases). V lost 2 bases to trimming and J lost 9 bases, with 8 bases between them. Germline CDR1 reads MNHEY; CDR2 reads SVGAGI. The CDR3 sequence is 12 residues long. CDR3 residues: CASSYVRGEQFF. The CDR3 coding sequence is TGTGCCAGCAGTTACGTCAGGGGTGAGCAGTTCTTC.

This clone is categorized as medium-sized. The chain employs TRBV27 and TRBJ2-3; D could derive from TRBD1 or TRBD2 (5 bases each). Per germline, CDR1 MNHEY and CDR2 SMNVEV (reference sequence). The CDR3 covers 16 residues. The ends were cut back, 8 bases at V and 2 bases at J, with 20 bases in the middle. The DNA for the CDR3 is TGTGCCAGCTACTCCCCCACGGGGCTGTCCACAGATACGCAGTATTTT. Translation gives CASYSPTGLSTDTQYF.

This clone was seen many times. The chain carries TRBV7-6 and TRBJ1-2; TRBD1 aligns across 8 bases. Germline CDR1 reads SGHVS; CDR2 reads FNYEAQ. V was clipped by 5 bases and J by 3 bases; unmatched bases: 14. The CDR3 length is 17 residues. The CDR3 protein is CASSLLDRGKMDYGYTF. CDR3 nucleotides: TGTGCCAGCAGCCTACTCGACAGGGGAAAAATGGACTATGGCTACACCTTC.

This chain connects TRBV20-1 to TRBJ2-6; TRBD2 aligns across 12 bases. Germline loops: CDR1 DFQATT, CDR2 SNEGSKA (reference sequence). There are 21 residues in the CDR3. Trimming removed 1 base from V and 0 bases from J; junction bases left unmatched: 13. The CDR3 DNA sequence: TGCAGTGCTAGAGGAGCGCCTTTGACTAGCGGGAGTCTCTCTGGGGCCAACGTCCTGACTTTC. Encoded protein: CSARGAPLTSGSLSGANVLTF.

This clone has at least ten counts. CDR3 nucleotides: TGTGCCATCAGTGAAGACAGGAGCTATCAACTGTTTTTT. This encodes CAISEDRSYQLFF. V usage is TRBV10-3 and J usage is TRBJ1-4; D is perhaps TRBD1 (6 bases). Germline assignment: CDR1 ENHRY and CDR2 SYGVKD. V gave up 3 bases and J gave up 12 bases, with 14 bases separating them. This CDR3 is 13 amino acids long.

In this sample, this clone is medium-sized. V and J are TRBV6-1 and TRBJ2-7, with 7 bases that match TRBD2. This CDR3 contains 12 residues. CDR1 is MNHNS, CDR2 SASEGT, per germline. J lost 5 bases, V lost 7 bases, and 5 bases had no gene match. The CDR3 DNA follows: TGTGCCAGCACGAGGGAGGGAGACGAGCAGTACTTC. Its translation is CASTREGDEQYF.

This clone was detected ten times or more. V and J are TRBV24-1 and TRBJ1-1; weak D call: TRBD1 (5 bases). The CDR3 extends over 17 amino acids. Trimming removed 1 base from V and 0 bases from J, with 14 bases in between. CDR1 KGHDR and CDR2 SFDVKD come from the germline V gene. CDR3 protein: CATSDLRRARMNTEAFF. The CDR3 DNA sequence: TGTGCCACCAGTGATTTACGCAGGGCACGCATGAACACTGAAGCTTTCTTT.

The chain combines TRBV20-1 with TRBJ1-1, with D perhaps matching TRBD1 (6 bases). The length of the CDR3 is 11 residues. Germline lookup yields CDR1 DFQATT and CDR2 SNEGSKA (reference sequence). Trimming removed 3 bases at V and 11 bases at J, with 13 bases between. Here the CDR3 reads CSASGDGGAFF. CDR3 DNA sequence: TGCAGTGCTAGCGGGGATGGGGGCGCTTTCTTT.

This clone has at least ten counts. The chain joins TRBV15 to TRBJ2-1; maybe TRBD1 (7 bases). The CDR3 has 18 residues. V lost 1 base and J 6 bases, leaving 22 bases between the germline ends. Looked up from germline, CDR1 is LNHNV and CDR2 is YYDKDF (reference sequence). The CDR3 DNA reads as TGTGCCACCAGCAGAGTGGGAATAGGAGGGGGCGCGAGCAATGAGCAGTTCTTC. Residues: CATSRVGIGGGASNEQFF. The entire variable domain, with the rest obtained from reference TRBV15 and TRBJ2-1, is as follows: DAMVIQNPRYQVTQFGKPVTLSCSQTLNHNVMYWYQQKSSQAPKLLFHYYDKDFNNEADTPDNFQSRRPNTSFCFLDIRSPGLGDTAMYLCATSRVGIGGGASNEQFFGPGTRLTVL.

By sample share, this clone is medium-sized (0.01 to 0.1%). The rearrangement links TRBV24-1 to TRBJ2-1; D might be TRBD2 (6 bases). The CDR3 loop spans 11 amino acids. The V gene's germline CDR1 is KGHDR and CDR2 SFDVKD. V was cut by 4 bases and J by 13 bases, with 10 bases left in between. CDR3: CATSEGLRQFF. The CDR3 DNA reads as TGTGCCACCAGTGAGGGACTGCGACAGTTCTTC.

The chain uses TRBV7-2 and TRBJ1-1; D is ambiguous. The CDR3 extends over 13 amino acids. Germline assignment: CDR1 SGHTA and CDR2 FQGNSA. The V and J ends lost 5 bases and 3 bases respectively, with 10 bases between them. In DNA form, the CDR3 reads TGTGCCAGCAGCCGTCGGGCGGACACTGAAGCTTTCTTT. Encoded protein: CASSRRADTEAFF.

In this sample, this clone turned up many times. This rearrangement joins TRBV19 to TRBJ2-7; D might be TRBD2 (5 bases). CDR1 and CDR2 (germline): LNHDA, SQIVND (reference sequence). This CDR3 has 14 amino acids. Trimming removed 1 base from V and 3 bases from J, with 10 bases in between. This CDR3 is CASSIGGRGYEQYF. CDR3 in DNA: TGTGCCAGTAGTATAGGAGGGCGCGGCTACGAGCAGTACTTC.

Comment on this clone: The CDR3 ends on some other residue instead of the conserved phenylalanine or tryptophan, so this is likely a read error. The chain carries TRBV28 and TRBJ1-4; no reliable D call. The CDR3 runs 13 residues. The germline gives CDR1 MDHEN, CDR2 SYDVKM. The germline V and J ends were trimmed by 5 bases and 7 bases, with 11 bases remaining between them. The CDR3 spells CASSGPLGEKLFL. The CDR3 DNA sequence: TGTGCCAGCAGTGGACCCCTGGGTGAAAAACTGTTTCTT.

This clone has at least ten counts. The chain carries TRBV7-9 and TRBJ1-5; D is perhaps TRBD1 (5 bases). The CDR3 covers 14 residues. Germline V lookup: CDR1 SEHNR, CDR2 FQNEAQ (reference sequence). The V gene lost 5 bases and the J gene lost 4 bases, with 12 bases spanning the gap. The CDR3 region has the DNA TGTGCCAGCAGCCCAGCCGGGGGGAATCAGCCCCAGCATTTT. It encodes CASSPAGGNQPQHF.

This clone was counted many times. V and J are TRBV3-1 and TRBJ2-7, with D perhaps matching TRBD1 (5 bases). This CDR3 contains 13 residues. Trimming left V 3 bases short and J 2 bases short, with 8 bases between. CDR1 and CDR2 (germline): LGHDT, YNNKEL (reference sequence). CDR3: CASSHRQTYEQYF. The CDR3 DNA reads TGTGCCAGCAGCCATCGACAGACCTACGAGCAGTACTTC.

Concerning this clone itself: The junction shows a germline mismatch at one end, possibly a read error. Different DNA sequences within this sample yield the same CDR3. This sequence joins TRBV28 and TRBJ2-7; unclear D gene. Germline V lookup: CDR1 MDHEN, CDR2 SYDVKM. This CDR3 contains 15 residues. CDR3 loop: CASSPSGTASYGQYF. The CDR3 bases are TGTGCCAGCAGCCCGTCCGGTACCGCGTCCTACGGGCAGTACTTC.

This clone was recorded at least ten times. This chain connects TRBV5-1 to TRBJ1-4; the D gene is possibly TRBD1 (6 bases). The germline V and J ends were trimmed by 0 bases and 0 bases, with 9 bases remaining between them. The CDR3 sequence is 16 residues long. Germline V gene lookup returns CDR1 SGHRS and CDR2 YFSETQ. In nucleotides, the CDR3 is TGCGCCAGCAGCTTGGGGGACACAACAACTAATGAAAAACTGTTTTTT. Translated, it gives CASSLGDTTTNEKLFF. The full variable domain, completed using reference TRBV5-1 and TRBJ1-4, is KAGVTQTPRYLIKTRGQQVTLSCSPISGHRSVSWYQQTPGQGLQFLFEYFSETQRNKGNFPGRFSGRQFSNSRSEMNVSTLELGDSALYLCASSLGDTTTNEKLFFGSGTQLSVL.

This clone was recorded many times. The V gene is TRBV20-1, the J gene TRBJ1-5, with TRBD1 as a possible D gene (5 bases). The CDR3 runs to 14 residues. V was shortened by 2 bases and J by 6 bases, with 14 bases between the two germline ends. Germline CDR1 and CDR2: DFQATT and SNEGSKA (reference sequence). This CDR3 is CSARLRGYGQPQHF. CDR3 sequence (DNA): TGCAGTGCTAGATTGAGGGGTTACGGTCAGCCCCAGCATTTT.

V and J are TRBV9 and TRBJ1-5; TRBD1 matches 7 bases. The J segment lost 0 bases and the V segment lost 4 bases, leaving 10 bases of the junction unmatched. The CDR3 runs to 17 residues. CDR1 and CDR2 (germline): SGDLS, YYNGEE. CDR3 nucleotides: TGTGCCAGCAGCCCCTTACAGGGGCAAGGTAGCAATCAGCCCCAGCATTTT. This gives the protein CASSPLQGQGSNQPQHF.

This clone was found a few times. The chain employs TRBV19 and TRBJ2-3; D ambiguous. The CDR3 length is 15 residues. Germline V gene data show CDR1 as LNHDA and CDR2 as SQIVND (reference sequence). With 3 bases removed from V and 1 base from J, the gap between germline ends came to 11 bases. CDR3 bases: TGTGCCAGTAGTATTGTTTGGAGAGGCACAGATACGCAGTATTTT. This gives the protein CASSIVWRGTDTQYF. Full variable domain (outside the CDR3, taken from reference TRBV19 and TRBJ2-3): DGGITQSPKYLFRKEGQNVTLSCEQNLNHDAMYWYRQDPGQGLRLIYYSQIVNDFQKGDIAEGYSVSREKKESFPLTVTSAQKNPTAFYLCASSIVWRGTDTQYFGPGTRLTVL.

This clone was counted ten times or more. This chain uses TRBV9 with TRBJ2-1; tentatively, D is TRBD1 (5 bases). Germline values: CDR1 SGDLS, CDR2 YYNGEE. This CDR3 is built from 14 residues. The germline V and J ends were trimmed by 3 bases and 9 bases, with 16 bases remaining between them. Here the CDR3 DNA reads TGTGCCAGCAGCGCCCCCGATGGAACAGGTGAGCAGTTCTTC. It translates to CASSAPDGTGEQFF.

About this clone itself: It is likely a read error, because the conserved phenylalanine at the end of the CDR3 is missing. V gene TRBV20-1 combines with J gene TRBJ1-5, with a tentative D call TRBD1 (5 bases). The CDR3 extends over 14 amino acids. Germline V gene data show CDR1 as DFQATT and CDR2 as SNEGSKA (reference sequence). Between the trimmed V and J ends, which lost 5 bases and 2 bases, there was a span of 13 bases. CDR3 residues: CSASRETCNQPQHL. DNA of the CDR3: TGCAGTGCTTCCAGGGAAACGTGCAATCAGCCCCAGCATCTC.

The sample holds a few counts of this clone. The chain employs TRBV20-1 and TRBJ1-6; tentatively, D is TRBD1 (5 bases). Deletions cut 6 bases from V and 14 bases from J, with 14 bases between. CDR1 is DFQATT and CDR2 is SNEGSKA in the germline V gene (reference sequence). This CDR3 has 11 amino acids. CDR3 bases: TGCAGTGCGCCCAGGGCTGGGACCCTCCACTTT. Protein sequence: CSAPRAGTLHF.

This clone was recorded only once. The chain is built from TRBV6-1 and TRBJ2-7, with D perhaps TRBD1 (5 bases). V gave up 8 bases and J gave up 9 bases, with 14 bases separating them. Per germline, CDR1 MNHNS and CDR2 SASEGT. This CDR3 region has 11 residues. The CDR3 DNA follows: TGTGCCAGCGACTCTGGGGCGGTGCAGTACGTC. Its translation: CASDSGAVQYV.

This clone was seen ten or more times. For the CDR3, the DNA is TGTGCCACCAGCAGAGAACAGGGCGACAGGGGACCAGATACGCAGTATTTT. Translated: CATSREQGDRGPDTQYF. The chain is built from TRBV15 and TRBJ2-3; TRBD1 matches 8 bases. Germline CDR1 and CDR2: LNHNV and YYDKDF (reference sequence). This CDR3 region has 17 residues. The V segment lost 0 bases and the J segment 4 bases; nucleotides outside the gene matches: 9.

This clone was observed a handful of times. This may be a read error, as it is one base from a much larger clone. The DNA of the CDR3 is TGTGCCACCAGTGATTTGGTGACAGGTACGCATTATTTT. Protein: CATSDLVTGTHYF. This chain connects TRBV24-1 to TRBJ2-3; D is possibly TRBD1 (6 bases). The CDR3 sequence is 13 residues long. From germline, CDR1 is KGHDR and CDR2 SFDVKD.

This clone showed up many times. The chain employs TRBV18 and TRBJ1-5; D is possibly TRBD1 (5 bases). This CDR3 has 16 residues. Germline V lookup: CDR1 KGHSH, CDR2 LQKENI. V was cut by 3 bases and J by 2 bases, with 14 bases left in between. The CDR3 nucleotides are TGTGCCAGCTCACCCCGGTCAGGGCACGGCAATCAGCCCCAGCATTTT. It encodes CASSPRSGHGNQPQHF.